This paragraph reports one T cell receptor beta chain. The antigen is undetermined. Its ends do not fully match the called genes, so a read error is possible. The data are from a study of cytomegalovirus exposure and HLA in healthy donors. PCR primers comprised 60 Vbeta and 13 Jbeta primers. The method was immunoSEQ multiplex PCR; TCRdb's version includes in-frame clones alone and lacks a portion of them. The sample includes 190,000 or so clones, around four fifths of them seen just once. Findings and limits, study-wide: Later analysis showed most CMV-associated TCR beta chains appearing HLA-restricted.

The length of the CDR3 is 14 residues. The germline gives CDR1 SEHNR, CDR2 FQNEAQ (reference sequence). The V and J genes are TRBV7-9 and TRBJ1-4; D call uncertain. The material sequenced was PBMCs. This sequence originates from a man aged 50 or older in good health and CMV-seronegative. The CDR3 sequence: CSSSPGGSREKLFF. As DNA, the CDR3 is TGTTCCAGCAGCCCCGGCGGGAGCCGTGAAAAACTGTTTTTT.